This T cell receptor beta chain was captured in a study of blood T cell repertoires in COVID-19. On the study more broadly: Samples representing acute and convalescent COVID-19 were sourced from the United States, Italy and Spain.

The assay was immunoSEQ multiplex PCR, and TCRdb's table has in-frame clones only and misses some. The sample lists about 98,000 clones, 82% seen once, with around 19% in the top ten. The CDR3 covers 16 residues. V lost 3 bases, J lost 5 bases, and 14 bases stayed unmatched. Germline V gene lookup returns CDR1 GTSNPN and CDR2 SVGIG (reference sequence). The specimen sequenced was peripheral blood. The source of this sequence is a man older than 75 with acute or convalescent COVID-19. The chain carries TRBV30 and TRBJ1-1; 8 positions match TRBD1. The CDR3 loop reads CAWSSRPAGGRTEAFF. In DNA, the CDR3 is TGTGCCTGGAGCTCCCGCCCGGCAGGGGGCCGGACTGAAGCTTTCTTT.